A single sample gave rise to the 19 T cell receptor beta chains below, sequenced in a study of OX40 agonist ivuxolimab in advanced cancers. Method: immunoSEQ multiplex PCR; TCRdb's copy keeps in-frame clones and lacks some. In the table there are tens of thousands of clones, about four fifths of which are singletons. Here the sequenced sample was CD4+ or CD8+ T cells sorted from blood, taken in a trial of the OX40 agonist ivuxolimab. All receptors come from an adult with an advanced solid tumor such as melanoma, head and neck, liver or kidney cancer.

The chain couples TRBV28 to TRBJ2-7; TRBD2 is a possible D gene (6 bases). Germline V CDR1 and CDR2: MDHEN, SYDVKM. Trimming stripped 2 bases from V and 6 bases from J, with 11 bases between. This CDR3 region has 13 residues. In nucleotides, the CDR3 is TGTGCCAGCAGTTTAACGGCGCGGGGCGAGCAGTACTTC. Translation: CASSLTARGEQYF.

The chain uses TRBV6-1 and TRBJ2-7, with a weak D call TRBD1 (6 bases). The CDR3 totals 14 residues. Germline V gives CDR1 MNHNS, CDR2 SASEGT. V gave up 6 bases and J gave up 0 bases, with 12 bases separating them. CDR3 DNA: TGTGCCAGCAGCCCTCGGACAGACTCCTACGAGCAGTACTTC. As protein: CASSPRTDSYEQYF.

This clone was observed a few times. V is TRBV5-1 and J is TRBJ1-1, with D tentatively TRBD1 (6 bases). Germline lookup yields CDR1 SGHRS and CDR2 YFSETQ. CDR3 length equals 15 residues. Trimming took off 0 bases at V and 1 base at J, with 10 bases between the two ends. The DNA of the CDR3 is TGCGCCAGCAGCTTGGGTACAGGGACGAACACTGAAGCTTTCTTT. Its translation: CASSLGTGTNTEAFF.

V gene TRBV29-1 combines with J gene TRBJ2-1, with TRBD1 as a possible D gene (5 bases). The CDR3 has 13 amino acids. The germline CDR1 and CDR2 sequences are SQVTM and ANQGSEA. V lost 1 base and J lost 7, with 11 bases in between. This CDR3 reads CSVEAAGLNEQFF. CDR3 bases: TGCAGCGTTGAAGCGGCAGGGCTGAATGAGCAGTTCTTC.

The chain combines TRBV7-2 with TRBJ2-5; 8 bases match TRBD1. The J call is in doubt because the DNA end fits TRBJ2-7 better. CDR3 length: 14 amino acids. Germline CDR1 and CDR2: SGHTA and FQGNSA. CDR3 loop: CASSGTGSSYEQYF. Here the CDR3 DNA reads TGTGCCAGCAGCGGGACAGGTAGCTCCTACGAGCAGTACTTC.

V and J are TRBV25-1 and TRBJ1-1, with 7 bases lining up with TRBD1. The junction had 11 bases not matched to a gene; V was cut back by 5 bases and J by 5 bases. From germline, CDR1 is MGHDK and CDR2 SYGVNS. There are 15 residues in the CDR3. The CDR3 nucleotides are TGTGCCAGCAGTCCACTGACAGGGTCAGGGACTGAAGCTTTCTTT. Translation gives CASSPLTGSGTEAFF.

The chain carries TRBV18 and TRBJ2-3, with 8 bases aligning to TRBD2. Germline V gene data show CDR1 as KGHSH and CDR2 as LQKENI. Trimming removed 2 bases from V and 1 base from J; junction bases left unmatched: 2. This CDR3 spans 15 amino acids. The CDR3 loop is CASSPNSGGTDTQYF. CDR3 coding DNA: TGTGCCAGCTCACCAAATAGCGGGGGCACAGATACGCAGTATTTT.

The chain employs TRBV19 and TRBJ2-1, with 12 bases fitting TRBD2. CDR1 and CDR2 from the germline V gene are LNHDA and SQIVND (reference sequence). With 5 bases clipped from V and 11 bases from J, the junction kept 4 bases outside the gene matches. The CDR3 has 13 residues. The CDR3 region is CASSGTSGHQQFF. DNA of the CDR3: TGTGCCAGTAGTGGGACTAGCGGGCACCAGCAGTTCTTC.

The gene calls are TRBV28 and TRBJ1-2, with no clear D. The CDR3 runs 13 residues. Germline CDR1 is MDHEN and CDR2 is SYDVKM. V lost 8 bases to trimming and J lost 0 bases, with 10 bases between them. In nucleotides, the CDR3 is TGTGCCAGCGTCTCGGGAGCTAACTATGGCTACACCTTC. Protein sequence: CASVSGANYGYTF.

The chain links TRBV9 to TRBJ2-7; the match to TRBD2 covers 7 bases. Losses at the gene ends were 4 bases for V and 4 bases for J; bases not matched to a gene: 14. Germline-derived CDR1 and CDR2 are SGDLS and YYNGEE. The CDR3 has 16 amino acids. CDR3 DNA: TGTGCCAGCAGCCCACTGGCGGGAGCTACTCAATACGAGCAGTACTTC. Amino acid sequence: CASSPLAGATQYEQYF. The whole variable domain, remainder taken from reference TRBV9 and TRBJ2-7, is DSGVTQTPKHLITATGQRVTLRCSPRSGDLSVYWYQQSLDQGLQFLIQYYNGEERAKGNILERFSAQQFPDLHSELNLSSLELGDSALYFCASSPLAGATQYEQYFGPGTRLTVT.

This clone was recorded only once. The rearrangement links TRBV7-2 to TRBJ2-5, with D possibly matching TRBD1 (6 bases). The CDR3 consists of 14 residues. Germline V CDR1 and CDR2: SGHTA, FQGNSA. Trimming stripped 5 bases from V and 1 base from J, with 11 bases between. CDR3 sequence reads: CASSPWTAQETQYF. The CDR3 region has the DNA TGTGCCAGCAGCCCCTGGACAGCCCAAGAGACCCAGTACTTC.

The chain has TRBV9 and TRBJ1-4, with a possible D match to TRBD1 (6 bases). Germline V gives CDR1 SGDLS, CDR2 YYNGEE. This CDR3 is 15 amino acids long. The V end lost 0 bases, the J end lost 5 bases, and 11 bases lay between the germline ends. The CDR3 region is CASSVAQGTNEKLFF. CDR3 DNA: TGTGCCAGCAGCGTAGCTCAGGGGACAAATGAAAAACTGTTTTTT.

The chain has TRBV2 and TRBJ1-5; D remains unclear. V was trimmed by 3 bases and J by 0 bases, leaving 6 bases between them. The CDR3 consists of 14 residues. CDR1 SNHLY and CDR2 FYNNEI come from the germline V gene. CDR3 nucleotides: TGTGCCAGCAGTGAGGGGATTAGCAATCAGCCCCAGCATTTT. This gives the protein CASSEGISNQPQHF.

V usage is TRBV27 and J usage is TRBJ2-1; 7 bases are shared with TRBD2. V lost 1 base, J lost 4 bases, and 10 bases stayed unmatched. CDR1 is MNHEY and CDR2 is SMNVEV in the germline V gene (reference sequence). CDR3 length: 17 amino acids. CDR3 nucleotide sequence: TGTGCCAGCAGTTTATTTCGGGGAGGGAGGCCGTACAATGAGCAGTTCTTC. Translating it yields CASSLFRGGRPYNEQFF.

The V and J genes are TRBV10-3 and TRBJ1-5; TRBD1 might be the D (5 bases). Germline V gives CDR1 ENHRY, CDR2 SYGVKD. The CDR3 covers 13 residues. The V end lost 6 bases, the J end lost 7 bases, and 13 bases lay between the germline ends. The CDR3 nucleotides read TGTGCCATCAGGGGAGACCGGGGGCAGCCCCAGCATTTT. It codes for CAIRGDRGQPQHF.

This chain joins TRBV6-5 and TRBJ2-5; the match to TRBD2 covers 8 bases. TRBJ2-7 explains the end of the DNA better; the J call may be wrong. Germline V lookup: CDR1 MNHEY, CDR2 SVGAGI. The CDR3 length is 15 residues. Here the CDR3 reads CASSRGGTRSYEQYF. CDR3 bases: TGTGCCAGCAGTCGGGGGGGGACAAGGTCCTACGAGCAGTACTTC.

The V and J genes are TRBV28 and TRBJ2-7; no definite D call. Trimming left V 5 bases short and J 6 bases short, with 17 bases between. The CDR3 contains 14 residues. CDR1 is MDHEN and CDR2 is SYDVKM in the germline V gene. This CDR3 is CASSPNLEISEQYF. In DNA, the CDR3 is TGTGCCAGCAGTCCGAACCTAGAGATCAGCGAGCAGTACTTC.

By share, this clone ranks as medium-sized. This chain joins TRBV7-9 and TRBJ1-2; no definite D call. The CDR3 sequence is 12 residues long. Trimming shortened V by 1 base and J by 5 bases, and 5 bases separated the two germline ends. Per germline, CDR1 SEHNR and CDR2 FQNEAQ (reference sequence). The DNA for the CDR3 is TGTGCCAGCAGCTTAGAGAGATATGGCTACACCTTC. It encodes CASSLERYGYTF. Supplemented by reference TRBV7-9 and TRBJ1-2, the full variable domain reads DTGVSQNPRHKITKRGQNVTFRCDPISEHNRLYWYRQTLGQGPEFLTYFQNEAQLEKSRLLSDRFSAERPKGSFSTLEIQRTEQGDSAMYLCASSLERYGYTFGSGTRLTVV.

The V call is TRBV29-1, the J call TRBJ2-3; TRBD2 agrees at 12 bases. Germline loops: CDR1 SQVTM, CDR2 ANQGSEA. V lost 1 base, J lost 3 bases, and 2 bases stayed unmatched. The CDR3 is 15 amino acids. The CDR3 is CSVEGLAGGTDTQYF. The CDR3 DNA is TGCAGCGTTGAAGGTCTAGCGGGAGGGACAGATACGCAGTATTTT.